These 5 T cell receptor beta chains were all obtained from the same sample, sequenced in a study of cytomegalovirus exposure and HLA in healthy donors. The PCR made use of 60 Vbeta and 13 Jbeta primers. TCRdb's copy holds only in-frame clones and misses some; the assay was immunoSEQ multiplex PCR. The profile covers 140,000 to 150,000 clones, with approximately 70% appearing a single time and 2.1% taken by the ten largest. The sample was PBMCs. These TCRs come from a woman aged 60-70 years in good health and CMV-seropositive.

The chain is built from TRBV18 and TRBJ1-5, with TRBD1 matching 7 bases. This CDR3 has 13 residues. V was pared by 6 bases and J by 5 bases, with 4 bases of the junction left unmatched. Germline CDR1 and CDR2: KGHSH and LQKENI. CDR3 residues: CASSSDRDQPQHF. CDR3 DNA sequence: TGTGCCAGCTCGTCTGACAGGGATCAGCCCCAGCATTTT.

The J gene is TRBJ1-5, the V gene TRBV15, with D hard to call. CDR3 length equals 18 residues. Trimming took off 5 bases at V and 4 bases at J, with 24 bases between the two ends. Per the germline V gene, CDR1 is LNHNV and CDR2 is YYDKDF (reference sequence). The CDR3 loop is CATSPVHWRSGTNQPQHF. The CDR3 DNA reads TGTGCCACCAGCCCCGTCCATTGGCGGAGTGGAACTAATCAGCCCCAGCATTTT.

This chain joins TRBV7-9 and TRBJ2-7; D possibly corresponds to TRBD1 (7 bases). CDR3 length equals 14 residues. Germline V lookup: CDR1 SEHNR, CDR2 FQNEAQ (reference sequence). V lost 2 bases to trimming and J lost 1 base, with 9 bases between them. CDR3 in DNA: TGTGCCAGCAGCTTACAGGGGGGATCCTACGAGCAGTACTTC. Translated, it gives CASSLQGGSYEQYF. The full variable domain, in which reference TRBV7-9 and TRBJ2-7 provide the parts outside the CDR3, is DTGVSQNPRHKITKRGQNVTFRCDPISEHNRLYWYRQTLGQGPEFLTYFQNEAQLEKSRLLSDRFSAERPKGSFSTLEIQRTEQGDSAMYLCASSLQGGSYEQYFGPGTRLTVT.

This clone was detected once. The CDR3 loop is CASSFTSGYLGYEQYF. CDR3 nucleotide sequence: TGTGCCAGCAGCTTCACTAGCGGGTACCTGGGGTACGAGCAGTACTTC. This chain uses TRBV5-5 with TRBJ2-7; 9 bases align to TRBD2. The V and J ends lost 2 bases and 4 bases, in that order; junction bases with no gene match: 10. This CDR3 spans 16 amino acids. Germline CDR1 and CDR2: SGHKS and YYEKEE (reference sequence).

CDR3 sequence reads: CASCRDKGEQYF. The CDR3 DNA reads TGTGCCAGCTGCCGCGACAAAGGCGAGCAGTACTTC. The chain couples TRBV18 to TRBJ2-7; the D is unclear. Germline V gene sequence: CDR1 KGHSH, CDR2 LQKENI. The V end lost 7 bases, the J end lost 6 bases, and 13 bases lay between the germline ends. This CDR3 contains 12 residues. The whole variable domain, remainder taken from reference TRBV18 and TRBJ2-7, is NAGVMQNPRHLVRRRGQEARLRCSPMKGHSHVYWYRQLPEEGLKFMVYLQKENIIDESGMPKERFSAEFPKEGPSILRIQQVVRGDSAAYFCASCRDKGEQYFGPGTRLTVT.